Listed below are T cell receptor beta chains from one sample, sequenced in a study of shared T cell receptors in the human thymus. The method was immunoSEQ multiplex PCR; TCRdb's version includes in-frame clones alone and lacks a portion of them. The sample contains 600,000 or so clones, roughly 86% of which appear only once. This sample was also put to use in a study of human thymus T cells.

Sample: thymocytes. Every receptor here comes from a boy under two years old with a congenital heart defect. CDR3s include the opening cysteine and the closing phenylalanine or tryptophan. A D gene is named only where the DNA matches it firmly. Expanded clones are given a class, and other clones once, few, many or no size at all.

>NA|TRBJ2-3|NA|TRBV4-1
CASSLCLGRDTQYF
TGCGCCAGCAGCCTTTGTTTGGGCAGGGATACGCAGTATTTT
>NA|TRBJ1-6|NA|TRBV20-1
CSARVVSPLHF
TGCAGTGCTAGAGTCGTTTCCCCCCTCCACTTT
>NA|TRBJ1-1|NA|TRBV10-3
CAISETGEAFF
TGTGCCATCAGTGAAACGGGTGAAGCTTTCTTT
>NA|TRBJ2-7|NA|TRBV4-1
CASSQDPGGQDEQYF
TGCGCCAGCAGCCAAGACCCCGGGGGTCAGGACGAGCAGTACTTC
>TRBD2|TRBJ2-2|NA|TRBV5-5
CASSLIAGGPNTGELFF
TGTGCCAGCAGCTTGATAGCGGGAGGCCCTAACACCGGGGAGCTGTTTTTT
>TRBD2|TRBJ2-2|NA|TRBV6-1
CASSDGLAGGPGTGELFF
TGTGCCAGCAGTGACGGGCTAGCGGGAGGGCCAGGTACCGGGGAGCTGTTTTTT
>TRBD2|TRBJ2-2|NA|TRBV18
CASSPRGLVTTGELFF
TGTGCCAGCTCACCTAGGGGACTAGTTACGACCGGGGAGCTGTTTTTT
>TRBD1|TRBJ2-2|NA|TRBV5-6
CASSLEGQENTGELFF
TGTGCCAGCAGCTTGGAGGGACAGGAGAACACCGGGGAGCTGTTTTTT
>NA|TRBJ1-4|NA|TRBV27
CASSLGAGGDEKLFF
TGTGCCAGCAGTTTGGGGGCTGGAGGTGATGAAAAACTGTTTTTT
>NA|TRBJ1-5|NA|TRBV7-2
CASSRTGQPQHF
TGTGCCAGCAGCCGGACGGGACAGCCCCAGCATTTT
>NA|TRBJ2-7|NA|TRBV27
CASSLSTRSPYEQYF
TGTGCCAGCAGTTTATCGACTAGATCCCCCTACGAGCAGTACTTC
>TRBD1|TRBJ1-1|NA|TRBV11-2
CASTSLGTVEAFF
TGTGCCAGCACCTCTCTGGGGACAGTTGAAGCTTTCTTT
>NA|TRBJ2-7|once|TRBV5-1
CASSLQGTDEQYF
TGCGCCAGCAGCTTGCAGGGTACGGACGAGCAGTACTTC
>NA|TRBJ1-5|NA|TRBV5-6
CASSLGVGGRNQPQHF
TGTGCCAGCAGCTTGGGGGTAGGGGGAAGAAATCAGCCCCAGCATTTT
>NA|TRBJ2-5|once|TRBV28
CASSPTRDRVESGRFETQYF
TGTGCCAGCAGTCCAACCCGGGACAGGGTAGAGAGCGGGAGGTTCGAGACCCAGTACTTC
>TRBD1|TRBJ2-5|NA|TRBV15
CATSRDVRGDREETQYF
TGTGCCACCAGCAGAGATGTTCGAGGGGACAGAGAAGAGACCCAGTACTTC
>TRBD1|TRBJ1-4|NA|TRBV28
CASSLRLGTDTNEKLFF
TGTGCCAGCAGTTTGAGGCTCGGGACAGATACTAATGAAAAACTGTTTTTT
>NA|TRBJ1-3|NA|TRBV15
CATTPGAGGNTIYF
TGTGCCACCACCCCTGGGGCAGGCGGAAACACCATATATTTT
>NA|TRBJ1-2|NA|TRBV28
CASSSWPDNYGYTF
TGTGCCAGCAGTTCCTGGCCAGATAACTATGGCTACACCTTC
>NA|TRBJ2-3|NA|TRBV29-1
CSVQGRGATDTQYF
TGCAGCGTCCAAGGGAGGGGGGCAACAGATACGCAGTATTTT
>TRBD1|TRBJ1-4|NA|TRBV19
CASNPWTGDEKLFF
TGTGCCAGTAACCCCTGGACAGGGGATGAAAAACTGTTTTTT
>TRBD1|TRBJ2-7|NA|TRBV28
CASSDRGDEQYF
TGTGCCAGCAGCGACAGGGGCGACGAGCAGTACTTC
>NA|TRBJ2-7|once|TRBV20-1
CSARGGLEQYF
TGCAGTGCTAGAGGTGGGCTGGAGCAGTACTTC